This entry describes one T cell receptor beta chain. This clonotype was seen only a few times. What this receptor recognizes is not known. Base qualities are not provided; no much larger clone lies one nucleotide away. The data belong to a study of T cell repertoires in cytomegalovirus infection (dated by TCRdb to the late 2010s). With respect to the entire study: Recently identified HLA-C-restricted CMV epitopes, whose presentation resists viral immunomodulation, were targeted by peptide stimulations together with well-studied HLA-B-restricted epitopes. Donor HLA type was relevant to the analysis, because carriage of CMV infection together with the matching HLA type was indicated by public TCR beta signatures.

In the paper's terms, the treatment or condition label means: in vitro stimulation with specific CMV peptide epitopes to enrich CMV-specific T cells. Its CDR3 holds 14 amino acids, cysteine through phenylalanine. Only the CDR3 DNA stays, 42 bases, in frame from base 1. V and J lose 3 bases and 8 bases, and a span of 19 bases separates them. Sequences DFQATT (CDR1) and SNEGSKA (CDR2) are obtained from the germline V gene (reference sequence). General study outcomes and caveats: The ex vivo response was dominated by HLA-C-restricted CMV-specific TCR beta clonotypes, which also provided the single most frequent clonotype in two of eight donors. In both this cohort and an independent roughly 350-donor cohort, the cumulative frequency of public TCR beta family members distinguished carriers of CMV infection plus the relevant HLA type.

Instrument used: Illumina HiSeq 1500. TCRdb took the public reads, trimmed them with fastp at Q25, ran MiXCR for clone calling and kept in-frame beta chains. All rows with the same CDR3 protein become a single entry with the most common DNA and genes. The sample table records 360,000 or so distinct CDR3 sequences; roughly a third of these occur just once. The top ten hold approximately 15% of the sample. The receptor was isolated from a human donor in good health (CMV status not recorded). Some clones in this sample may be carry-over from other donors' samples. Sequences were derived from cultured PBMCs, sampled from culture after CMV antigen stimulation. Recombination joined TRBV20-1 with TRBJ1-2; no D segment can be confidently identified. DNA sequence: TGCAGTGCTAGCGTGGCGGTAAGAGGGCAAGGCTACACCTTC. The resulting protein is CSASVAVRGQGYTF.